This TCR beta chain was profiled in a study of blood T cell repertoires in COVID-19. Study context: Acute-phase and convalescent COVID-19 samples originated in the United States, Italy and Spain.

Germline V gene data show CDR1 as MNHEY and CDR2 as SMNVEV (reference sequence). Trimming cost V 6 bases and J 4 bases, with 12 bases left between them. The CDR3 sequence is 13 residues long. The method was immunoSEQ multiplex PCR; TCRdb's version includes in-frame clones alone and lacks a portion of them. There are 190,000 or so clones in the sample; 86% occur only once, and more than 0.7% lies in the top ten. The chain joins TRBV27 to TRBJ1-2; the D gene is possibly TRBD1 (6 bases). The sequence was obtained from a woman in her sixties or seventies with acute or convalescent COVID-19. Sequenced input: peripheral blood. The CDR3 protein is CASSPRDTYGYTF. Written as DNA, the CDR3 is TGTGCCAGCAGCCCTAGGGACACCTATGGCTACACCTTC.